This passage covers 27 T cell receptor beta chains from one sample sequenced in a study of blood T cell repertoires in COVID-19. Assay used: immunoSEQ multiplex PCR; TCRdb lists only in-frame clones, some missing. This sample carries under 300,000 clones, under 95% of them seen once, and the ten largest clones take over 2%. Sample: PBMCs or T cells enriched from blood (not recorded which). Receptors originate from a woman aged 40 to 50 with acute COVID-19.

The rearrangement links TRBV6-1 to TRBJ2-4, with a possible D match to TRBD1 (6 bases). V lost 2 bases and J lost 1, with 6 bases in between. CDR1 and CDR2 from the germline V gene are MNHNS and SASEGT. The CDR3 is 14 amino acids. CDR3 nucleotide sequence: TGTGCCAGCAGTGAACAGGGGGCCAAAAACATTCAGTACTTC. Its protein product is CASSEQGAKNIQYF.

V gene TRBV28 combines with J gene TRBJ1-3; D gene uncertain. Germline CDR1 is MDHEN and CDR2 is SYDVKM. With 0 bases removed from V and 1 base from J, the gap between germline ends came to 7 bases. The CDR3 spans 15 residues. CDR3 residues: CASSLWGLSGNTIYF. In DNA form, the CDR3 reads TGTGCCAGCAGTTTATGGGGCCTATCTGGAAACACCATATATTTT.

This clone was observed a single time. V gene TRBV18 combines with J gene TRBJ1-5; TRBD1 matches 10 bases. V trimming: 6 bases; J trimming: 7 bases; junction bases outside the gene matches: 6. Germline loops: CDR1 KGHSH, CDR2 LQKENI. CDR3 length equals 14 residues. This chain's CDR3 is CASSPGTGAQPQHF. The CDR3 DNA follows: TGTGCCAGCTCCCCGGGGACAGGGGCACAGCCCCAGCATTTT. The full variable domain, rest sourced from reference TRBV18 and TRBJ1-5, is NAGVMQNPRHLVRRRGQEARLRCSPMKGHSHVYWYRQLPEEGLKFMVYLQKENIIDESGMPKERFSAEFPKEGPSILRIQQVVRGDSAAYFCASSPGTGAQPQHFGDGTRLSIL.

This chain connects TRBV7-3 to TRBJ2-6, with 8 bases identical to TRBD2. The V gene end was trimmed by 2 bases and the J gene end by 1 base; junction bases not matched to a gene: 13. The germline V gene has CDR1 SGHTA and CDR2 FQGTGA. The CDR3 is 20 amino acids. The CDR3 DNA follows: TGTGCCAGCAGCTTACTACCGACCGGGACTAGACCTTCTGGGGCCAACGTCCTGACTTTC. Amino acid sequence: CASSLLPTGTRPSGANVLTF.

The V and J genes are TRBV6-2 or TRBV6-3 and TRBJ1-5; 7 bases are a match to TRBD1. Trimming took 6 bases from V and 3 from J; bases not matched to a gene: 11. CDR1 and CDR2 (germline): MNHEY, SVGEGT. The CDR3 has 16 residues. The CDR3 region has the DNA TGTGCCAGCAGCCGCGGGACAGTGAAGCCCAATCAGCCCCAGCATTTT. It yields the protein CASSRGTVKPNQPQHF.

V is TRBV6-2 or TRBV6-3 and J is TRBJ2-5; D might be TRBD1 (5 bases). The V gene's germline CDR1 is MNHEY and CDR2 SVGEGT. CDR3 length equals 15 residues. The V end lost 0 bases, the J end lost 4 bases, and 12 bases lay between the germline ends. DNA of the CDR3: TGTGCCAGCAGTTACTCGCAGGGTTGGGGAGAGACCCAGTACTTC. Its protein is CASSYSQGWGETQYF.

V usage is TRBV27 and J usage is TRBJ2-2, with 8 nucleotides matching TRBD1. Per germline, CDR1 MNHEY and CDR2 SMNVEV (reference sequence). V shed 6 bases and J 4 bases; nucleotides not matched to a gene: 13. This CDR3 contains 17 residues. CDR3 in amino acids: CASSHNRPTGGTGELFF. CDR3 nucleotide sequence: TGTGCCAGCAGCCACAACCGCCCCACAGGGGGCACCGGGGAGCTGTTTTTT.

The V call is TRBV19, the J call TRBJ1-5; maybe TRBD1 (5 bases). The germline gives CDR1 LNHDA, CDR2 SQIVND (reference sequence). There are 15 residues in the CDR3. The V end lost 6 bases, the J end lost 0 bases, and 12 bases lay between the germline ends. CDR3 nucleotides: TGTGCCAGTAGAGACAGACGATATAGCAATCAGCCCCAGCATTTT. Its protein is CASRDRRYSNQPQHF.

The rearrangement uses TRBV11-2 and TRBJ2-2; 8 bases map to TRBD2. J was trimmed by 0 bases and V by 7 bases; bases with no gene match: 7. The CDR3 runs 16 residues. Germline assignment: CDR1 SGHAT and CDR2 FQNNGV. Written as DNA, the CDR3 is TGTGCCAGCAACCGCCGGGGGGGCACGAACACCGGGGAGCTGTTTTTT. Its protein is CASNRRGGTNTGELFF.

To note about this clone: The same CDR3 can be traced to other DNA sequences in this sample. The chain uses TRBV30 and TRBJ1-1; a weak D match, TRBD1 (6 bases). The ends were cut back, 0 bases at V and 2 bases at J, with 10 bases in the middle. This CDR3 has 14 residues. The V gene's germline CDR1 is GTSNPN and CDR2 SVGIG (reference sequence). CDR3 in DNA: TGTGCCTGGAGTGTGGGCAGGGGTAACACTGAAGCTTTCTTT. This sequence encodes CAWSVGRGNTEAFF. Full variable domain (missing parts from reference TRBV30 and TRBJ1-1): SQTIHQWPATLVQPVGSPLSLECTVEGTSNPNLYWYRQAAGRGLQLLFYSVGIGQISSEVPQNLSASRPQDRQFILSSKKLLLSDSGFYLCAWSVGRGNTEAFFGQGTRLTVV.

The chain employs TRBV3-1 (or the pseudogene TRBV3-2) and TRBJ2-7; weak D call: TRBD2 (7 bases). Germline lookup yields CDR1 LGHDT and CDR2 YNNKEL (reference sequence). V lost 4 bases and J lost 1, with 17 bases in between. The CDR3 totals 16 residues. CDR3 sequence (DNA): TGTGCCAGCAGCCCACGGAGGGGGGGGATATCCTACGAGCAGTACTTC. Its translation: CASSPRRGGISYEQYF.

This clone was observed a few times. This chain links TRBV7-6 with TRBJ2-5, with TRBD2 matching 12 bases. The germline gives CDR1 SGHVS, CDR2 FNYEAQ. The trim removed 1 base at V and 2 bases at J, leaving 5 bases unmatched. The CDR3 sequence is 17 residues long. The CDR3 protein is CASSLVWTSGMQETQYF. The CDR3 coding sequence is TGTGCCAGCAGCTTAGTTTGGACTAGCGGGATGCAAGAGACCCAGTACTTC. Full variable domain (rest looked up from reference TRBV7-6 and TRBJ2-5): GAGVSQSPRYKVTKRGQDVALRCDPISGHVSLYWYRQALGQGPEFLTYFNYEAQQDKSGLPNDRFSAERPEGSISTLTIQRTEQRDSAMYRCASSLVWTSGMQETQYFGPGTRLLVL.

The rearrangement joins TRBV30 to TRBJ1-4; tentatively, D is TRBD1 (6 bases). V dropped 1 base and J dropped 8 bases, with 11 bases sitting between them. Germline V lookup: CDR1 GTSNPN, CDR2 SVGIG (reference sequence). The CDR3 loop spans 13 amino acids. CDR3 in amino acids: CAWSGSRGEKLFF. In DNA form, the CDR3 reads TGTGCCTGGAGTGGGAGCAGGGGAGAAAAACTGTTTTTT.

This clone was seen a few times. J is TRBJ2-7 and V is TRBV19, with 9 bases aligning to TRBD2. CDR1 and CDR2 from the germline V gene are LNHDA and SQIVND (reference sequence). Unmatched junction bases numbered 19, after V lost 1 base and J lost 6 bases. This CDR3 is built from 19 residues. The CDR3 region has the DNA TGTGCCAGTAGTATAGCGGTGGAAAGCGGGAGGCCCGGATTCTCCGAGCAGTACTTC. This encodes CASSIAVESGRPGFSEQYF.

The chain couples TRBV7-9 to TRBJ2-5; a possible D gene is TRBD1 (7 bases). V was clipped by 5 bases and J by 5 bases, with 18 bases between them. CDR1 SEHNR and CDR2 FQNEAQ come from the germline V gene (reference sequence). The CDR3 totals 15 residues. CDR3 amino acids: CASSPSGGLVETQYF. CDR3 in DNA: TGTGCCAGCAGCCCCTCAGGGGGGCTAGTGGAGACCCAGTACTTC.

V usage is TRBV9 and J usage is TRBJ1-5; 7 nucleotides line up with TRBD1. CDR1 SGDLS and CDR2 YYNGEE come from the germline V gene. V shed 3 bases, J shed 6 bases, and the junction held 12 bases outside the gene matches. CDR3 length: 16 residues. The DNA for the CDR3 is TGTGCCAGCAGCGCGCAACAGGGGAAGGGAGCTCAGCCCCAGCATTTT. Translated: CASSAQQGKGAQPQHF. Drawing the rest from reference TRBV9 and TRBJ1-5, the complete variable domain is DSGVTQTPKHLITATGQRVTLRCSPRSGDLSVYWYQQSLDQGLQFLIQYYNGEERAKGNILERFSAQQFPDLHSELNLSSLELGDSALYFCASSAQQGKGAQPQHFGDGTRLSIL.

The chain's CDR3 is CASGTGTRRMAAKNIQYF. Here the CDR3 DNA reads TGTGCCAGTGGAACCGGGACACGTCGAATGGCAGCCAAAAACATTCAGTACTTC. The rearrangement joins TRBV2 to TRBJ2-4, with D possibly TRBD1 on 6 matching bases. Trimming removed 9 bases at V and 0 bases at J, with 24 bases between. CDR3 length: 18 amino acids. Germline CDR1 and CDR2: SNHLY and FYNNEI. The full variable domain, completed using reference TRBV2 and TRBJ2-4, is EPEVTQTPSHQVTQMGQEVILRCVPISNHLYFYWYRQILGQKVEFLVSFYNNEISEKSEIFDDQFSVERPDGSNFTLKIRSTKLEDSAMYFCASGTGTRRMAAKNIQYFGAGTRLSVL.

The gene calls are TRBV24-1 and TRBJ1-3, with a tentative D call TRBD1 (5 bases). There are 15 residues in the CDR3. The germline V gene encodes CDR1 KGHDR and CDR2 SFDVKD. V was trimmed by 4 bases and J by 2 bases, leaving 11 bases between them. Here the CDR3 reads CATSDSQVAGNTIYF. For the CDR3, the DNA is TGTGCCACCAGTGACTCACAGGTCGCTGGAAACACCATATATTTT.

The V gene is TRBV6-5, the J gene TRBJ2-7; a weak D match, TRBD1 (5 bases). The V end lost 0 bases, the J end lost 0 bases, and 6 bases lay between the germline ends. This CDR3 is built from 14 residues. CDR1 and CDR2 (germline): MNHEY, SVGAGI. The DNA for the CDR3 is TGTGCCAGCAGTTACTCAGACAGCTCCTACGAGCAGTACTTC. Its protein is CASSYSDSSYEQYF.

V and J are TRBV18 and TRBJ2-3, with D possibly matching TRBD2 (6 bases). The CDR3 consists of 15 residues. The V end was cut by 4 bases, the J end by 3 bases, with 14 bases between. Germline CDR1 is KGHSH and CDR2 is LQKENI. CDR3 DNA: TGTGCCAGCTCACTGGGGACTGCGCGGACAGATACGCAGTATTTT. This encodes CASSLGTARTDTQYF.

V gene TRBV7-2 combines with J gene TRBJ2-7; D uncertain. Between the trimmed V and J ends, which lost 5 bases and 9 bases, there was a span of 17 bases. The CDR3 totals 13 residues. Germline loops: CDR1 SGHTA, CDR2 FQGNSA. The CDR3, as DNA: TGTGCCAGCAGCCCGTCTACCATAGTTCGGCAGTACTTC. Its protein is CASSPSTIVRQYF.

The chain couples TRBV3-1 (or the pseudogene TRBV3-2) to TRBJ2-6, with 12 bases lining up with TRBD1. Germline V lookup: CDR1 LGHDT, CDR2 YNNKEL (reference sequence). With 5 bases clipped from V and 0 bases from J, the junction kept 5 bases outside the gene matches. The CDR3 loop spans 18 amino acids. CDR3 DNA: TGTGCCAGCAGCAATCGGGACAGGGGGCTCTCTGGGGCCAACGTCCTGACTTTC. This gives the protein CASSNRDRGLSGANVLTF.

Only a few counts were recorded for this clone. The chain joins TRBV6-5 to TRBJ2-1; TRBD1 aligns across 7 bases. Germline CDR1 and CDR2: MNHEY and SVGAGI. J gave up 3 bases and V 6 bases, and 5 bases lay outside the gene matches. CDR3 size: 14 residues. CDR3 region: CASSSGTDYNEQFF. CDR3 nucleotide sequence: TGTGCCAGCAGCTCCGGGACAGACTACAATGAGCAGTTCTTC.

This clone is a singleton in its sample. The chain couples TRBV5-4 to TRBJ2-3; tentative D call: TRBD1 (5 bases). Per germline, CDR1 SGHNT and CDR2 YYREEE (reference sequence). Trimming pared 0 bases from V and 2 bases from J, leaving 10 bases between. The CDR3 has 15 amino acids. CDR3: CASSLGQTFTDTQYF. DNA of the CDR3: TGTGCCAGCAGCTTGGGACAGACCTTCACAGATACGCAGTATTTT.

This chain uses TRBV9 with TRBJ2-7, with 9 bases fitting TRBD2. Unmatched junction bases numbered 3, after V lost 3 bases and J lost 2 bases. The CDR3 runs to 14 residues. Germline-derived CDR1 and CDR2 are SGDLS and YYNGEE. The CDR3 is CASSATSGTYEQYF. DNA of the CDR3: TGTGCCAGCAGCGCGACTAGCGGCACCTACGAGCAGTACTTC.

V gene TRBV9 combines with J gene TRBJ2-1; 8 bases map to TRBD2. There are 16 residues in the CDR3. The J segment lost 5 bases and the V segment lost 4 bases, leaving 11 bases of the junction unmatched. Germline V gene sequence: CDR1 SGDLS, CDR2 YYNGEE. The CDR3 loop reads CASSRGSGSLNNEQFF. The CDR3 nucleotides are TGTGCCAGCAGCCGTGGGAGCGGGAGTCTTAACAATGAGCAGTTCTTC.

This chain joins TRBV11-3 and TRBJ1-4, with 7 bases aligning to TRBD1. V trimming: 5 bases; J trimming: 0 bases; junction bases outside the gene matches: 12. This CDR3 contains 18 residues. The germline CDR1 and CDR2 sequences are SGHNT and YENEEA. CDR3 sequence (DNA): TGTGCCAGCAGCATGGGGACAGTCGGGCCCGCAACTAATGAAAAACTGTTTTTT. It is translated as CASSMGTVGPATNEKLFF. Full variable domain (outside the CDR3, taken from reference TRBV11-3 and TRBJ1-4): EAGVVQSPRYKIIEKKQPVAFWCNPISGHNTLYWYLQNLGQGPELLIRYENEEAVDDSQLPKDRFSAERLKGVDSTLKIQPAELGDSAVYLCASSMGTVGPATNEKLFFGSGTQLSVL.